Described below is a single TCR beta chain sequence and its context. Its antigen is not known. This sample stems from a study of T cell responses to AZD1222 COVID-19 vaccine. Study-wide points: Per reports, nearly half of all spike-specific TCRs target regions that are unmutated in variants. Among AZD1222 vaccinees, only 5 to 7 were seropositive at baseline.

Germline CDR1 is DFQATT and CDR2 is SNEGSKA (reference sequence). CDR3 length: 14 residues. The V gene lost 3 bases and the J gene lost 0 bases, with 12 bases spanning the gap. Libraries were prepared by immunoSEQ multiplex PCR; TCRdb keeps only in-frame clonotypes and omits some of them. The table has about 200,000 clones, approximately 94% seen once; the top ten hold roughly 1.8%. The TCR was taken from an adult who received the MenACWY meningococcal vaccine as a control. The J gene is TRBJ2-7, the V gene TRBV20-1, with unresolved D. This sample comprised peripheral blood, obtained 28 days after the second dose of the MenACWY control vaccine. CDR3 sequence reads: CSASPRRSSYEQYF. CDR3 coding DNA: TGCAGTGCTAGTCCCCGCAGGTCCTCCTACGAGCAGTACTTC.